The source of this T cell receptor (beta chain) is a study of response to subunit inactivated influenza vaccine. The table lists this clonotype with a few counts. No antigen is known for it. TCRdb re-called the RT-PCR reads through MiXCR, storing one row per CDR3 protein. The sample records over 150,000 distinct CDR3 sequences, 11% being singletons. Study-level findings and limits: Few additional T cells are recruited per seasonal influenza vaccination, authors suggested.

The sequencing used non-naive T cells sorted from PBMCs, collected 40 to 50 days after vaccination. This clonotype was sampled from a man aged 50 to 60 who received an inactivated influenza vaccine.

DNA of the CDR3: TGTGCCAGCAGTTTATCGAGGATTTCTGAAGCTTTCTTT. It is translated as CASSLSRISEAFF. The chain employs TRBV27 and TRBJ1-1; D gene unclear. V shed 0 bases and J shed 6 bases, with 8 bases lying between them. The CDR3 covers 13 residues. Germline CDR1 MNHEY, CDR2 SMNVEV (reference sequence).